This note documents a single T cell receptor beta chain sequence. Germline V CDR1 and CDR2: LGHNA, YSLEER. V lost 4 bases and J lost 4, with 20 bases in between. The CDR3 sequence is 16 residues long. Seattle-derived patients entered the study during active infection and were followed longitudinally. The sample comes from a study of blood T cell repertoires in COVID-19. Study at large: Some COVID-19 samples were acute and others convalescent; all came from the United States, Italy and Spain.

Authors' processing steps: The authors estimated nucleated cell counts from reference gene primer amplification. TCRdb's copy holds only in-frame clones and misses some; the assay was immunoSEQ multiplex PCR. Clonal size and the V and J genes are those of that table, whereas D and trimming came from the DNA. The table records approximately 140,000 clones, over 80% of them present only once. The source of this sequence is a man aged 30-40 years with COVID-19, enrolled during active disease. The sequenced sample consisted of peripheral blood. The genes are TRBV4-3 and TRBJ2-7; the D gene is possibly TRBD1 (6 bases). CDR3 region: CASSRELSGTFYEQYF. CDR3 bases: TGCGCCAGCAGCCGCGAACTTTCCGGGACATTTTACGAGCAGTACTTC.